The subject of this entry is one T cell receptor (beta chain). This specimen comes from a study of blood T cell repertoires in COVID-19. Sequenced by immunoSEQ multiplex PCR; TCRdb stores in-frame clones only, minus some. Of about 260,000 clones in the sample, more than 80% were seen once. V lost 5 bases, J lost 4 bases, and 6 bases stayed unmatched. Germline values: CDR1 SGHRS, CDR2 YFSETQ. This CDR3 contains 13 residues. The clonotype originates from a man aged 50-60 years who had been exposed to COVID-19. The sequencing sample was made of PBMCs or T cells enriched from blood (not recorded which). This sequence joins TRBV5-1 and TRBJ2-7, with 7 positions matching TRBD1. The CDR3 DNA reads TGCGCCAGCAGTACGACAGGGCCGTACGAGCAGTACTTC. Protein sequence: CASSTTGPYEQYF.